This T cell receptor beta chain stems from a study of CD8 T cells in Susac syndrome. Germline CDR1 is MNHEY and CDR2 is SVGAGI. Trimming took 0 bases from V and 5 from J, leaving 8 bases between them. The length of the CDR3 is 14 residues. cDNA came from roughly 0.5 to 1 ug RNA primed by random hexamers. TCRdb ran MiXCR on the immunoSEQ multiplex PCR reads and lists one entry per CDR3 protein. The table records 200,000 to 300,000 distinct CDR3 sequences, 90% to 97% of them present only once. The source material was CD4+ T cells from PBMCs. The rearrangement joins TRBV6-5 to TRBJ2-4, with a weak D call TRBD2 (5 bases). The TCR was taken from a human donor with Susac syndrome. The CDR3 DNA is TGTGCCAGCAGTTACTCTCCCGGGGAAAACATTCAGTACTTC. Its translation: CASSYSPGENIQYF.